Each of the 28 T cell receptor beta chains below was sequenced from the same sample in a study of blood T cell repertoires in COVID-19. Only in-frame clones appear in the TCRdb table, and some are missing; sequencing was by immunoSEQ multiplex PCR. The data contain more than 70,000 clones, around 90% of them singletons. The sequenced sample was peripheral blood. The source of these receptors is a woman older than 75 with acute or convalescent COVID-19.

The chain's CDR3 is CASSIQGAVGYTF. Written as DNA, the CDR3 is TGTGCCAGCAGCATACAGGGGGCGGTTGGCTACACCTTC. The V and J genes are TRBV12-3 or TRBV12-4 and TRBJ1-2, with TRBD1 matching 9 bases. The CDR3 is 13 residues long. With V trimmed by 6 bases and J by 7 bases, 6 bases remained unmatched.

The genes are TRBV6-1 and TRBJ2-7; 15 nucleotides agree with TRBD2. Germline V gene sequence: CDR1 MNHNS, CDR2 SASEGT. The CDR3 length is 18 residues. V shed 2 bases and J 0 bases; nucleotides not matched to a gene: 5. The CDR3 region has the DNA TGTGCCAGCAGTGAACACGGACTAGCGGGAGGGAGCTCCTACGAGCAGTACTTC. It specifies CASSEHGLAGGSSYEQYF.

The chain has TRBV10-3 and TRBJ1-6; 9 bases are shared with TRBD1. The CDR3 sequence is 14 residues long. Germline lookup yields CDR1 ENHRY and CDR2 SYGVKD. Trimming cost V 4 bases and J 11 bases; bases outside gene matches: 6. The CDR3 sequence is CAISVGQGPAPLHF. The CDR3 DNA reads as TGTGCCATCAGTGTCGGACAGGGGCCGGCACCCCTCCACTTT.

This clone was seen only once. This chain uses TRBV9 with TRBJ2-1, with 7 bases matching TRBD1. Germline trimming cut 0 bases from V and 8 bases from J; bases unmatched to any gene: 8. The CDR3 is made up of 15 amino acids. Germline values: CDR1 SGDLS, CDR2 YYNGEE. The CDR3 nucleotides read TGTGCCAGCAGCGTAGGCCAACAGGGGAGCCATGAGCAGTTCTTC. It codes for CASSVGQQGSHEQFF.

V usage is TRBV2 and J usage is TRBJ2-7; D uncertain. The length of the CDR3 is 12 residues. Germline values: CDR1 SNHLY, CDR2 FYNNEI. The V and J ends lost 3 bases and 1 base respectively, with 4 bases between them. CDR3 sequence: CASSESSYEQYF. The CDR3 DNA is TGTGCCAGCAGTGAGTCTTCCTACGAGCAGTACTTC.

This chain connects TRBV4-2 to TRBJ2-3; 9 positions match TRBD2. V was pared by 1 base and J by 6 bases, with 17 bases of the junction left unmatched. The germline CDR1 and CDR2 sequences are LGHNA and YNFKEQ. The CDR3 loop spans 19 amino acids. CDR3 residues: CASSQVGPGSGSVGDTQYF. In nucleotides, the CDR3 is TGTGCCAGCAGCCAAGTTGGACCGGGTAGCGGGAGTGTGGGTGATACGCAGTATTTT.

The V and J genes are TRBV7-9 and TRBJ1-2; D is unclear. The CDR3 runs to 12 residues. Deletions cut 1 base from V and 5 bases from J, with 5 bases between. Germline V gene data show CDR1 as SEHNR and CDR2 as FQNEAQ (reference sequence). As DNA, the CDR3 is TGTGCCAGCAGCTTAGGTCCGTATGGCTACACCTTC. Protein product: CASSLGPYGYTF.

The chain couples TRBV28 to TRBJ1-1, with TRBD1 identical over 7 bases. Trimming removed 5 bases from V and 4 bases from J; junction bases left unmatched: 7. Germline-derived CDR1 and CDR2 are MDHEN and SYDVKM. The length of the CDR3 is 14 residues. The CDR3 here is CASSLRQGPTEAFF. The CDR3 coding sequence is TGTGCCAGCAGTCTTCGACAGGGTCCCACTGAAGCTTTCTTT.

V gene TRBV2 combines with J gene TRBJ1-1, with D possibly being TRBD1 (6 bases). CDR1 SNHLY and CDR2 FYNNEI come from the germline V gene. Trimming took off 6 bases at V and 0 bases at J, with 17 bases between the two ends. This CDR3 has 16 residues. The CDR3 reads CASSPTTGTMNTEAFF. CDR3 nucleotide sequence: TGTGCCAGCAGCCCAACCACCGGGACAATGAACACTGAAGCTTTCTTT.

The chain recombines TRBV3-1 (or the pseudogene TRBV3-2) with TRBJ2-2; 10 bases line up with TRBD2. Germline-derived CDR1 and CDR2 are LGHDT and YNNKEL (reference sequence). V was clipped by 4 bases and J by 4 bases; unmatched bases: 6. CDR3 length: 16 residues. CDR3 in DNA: TGTGCCAGCAGCCGAAAACTAGCGGGAAGCACCGGGGAGCTGTTTTTT. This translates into CASSRKLAGSTGELFF.

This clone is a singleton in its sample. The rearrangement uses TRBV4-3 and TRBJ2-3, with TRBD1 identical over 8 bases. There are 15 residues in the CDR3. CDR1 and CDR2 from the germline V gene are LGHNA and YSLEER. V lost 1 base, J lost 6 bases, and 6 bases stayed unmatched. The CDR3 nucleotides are TGCGCCAGCAGCCAAGCAAGTGCAGGGGGCGATACGCAGTATTTT. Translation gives CASSQASAGGDTQYF.

The CDR3 nucleotides are TGTGCCAGCAAACAGGGGATGGAGGGCTACACCTTC. Amino acids: CASKQGMEGYTF. The J gene is TRBJ1-2, the V gene TRBV12-3 or TRBV12-4; 7 nucleotides match TRBD1. V lost 7 bases to trimming and J lost 8 bases; unmatched junction nucleotides: 7. CDR3 size: 12 residues.

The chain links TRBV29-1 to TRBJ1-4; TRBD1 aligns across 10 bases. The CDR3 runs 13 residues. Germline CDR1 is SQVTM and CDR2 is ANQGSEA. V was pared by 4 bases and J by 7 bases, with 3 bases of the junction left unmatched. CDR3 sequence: CSVGRTGGEKLFF. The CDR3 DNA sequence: TGCAGCGTTGGTAGGACAGGGGGTGAAAAACTGTTTTTT.

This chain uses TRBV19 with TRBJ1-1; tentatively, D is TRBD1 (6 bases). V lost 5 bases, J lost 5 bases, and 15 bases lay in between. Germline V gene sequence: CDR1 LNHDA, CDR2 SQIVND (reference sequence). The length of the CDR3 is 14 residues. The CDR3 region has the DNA TGTGCCAGTAGTTCACTCAGGGGAGAGACTGAAGCTTTCTTT. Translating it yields CASSSLRGETEAFF.

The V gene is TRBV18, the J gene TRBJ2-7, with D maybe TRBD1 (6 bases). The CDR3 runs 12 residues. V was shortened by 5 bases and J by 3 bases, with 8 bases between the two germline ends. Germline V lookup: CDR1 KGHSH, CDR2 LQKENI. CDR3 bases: TGTGCCAGCTCAACCAGGGGCTACGAGCAGTACTTC. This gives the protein CASSTRGYEQYF.

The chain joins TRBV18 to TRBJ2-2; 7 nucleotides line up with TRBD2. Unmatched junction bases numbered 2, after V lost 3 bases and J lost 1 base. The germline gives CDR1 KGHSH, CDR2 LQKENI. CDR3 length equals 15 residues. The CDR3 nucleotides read TGTGCCAGCTCACCTTCTAGCGGGAACACCGGGGAGCTGTTTTTT. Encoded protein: CASSPSSGNTGELFF.

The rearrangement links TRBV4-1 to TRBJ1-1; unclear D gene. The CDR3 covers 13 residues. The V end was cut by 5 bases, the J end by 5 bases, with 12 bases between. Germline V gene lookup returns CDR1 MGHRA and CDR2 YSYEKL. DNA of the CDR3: TGCGCCAGCAGCGCAACAACAAGTACTGAAGCTTTCTTT. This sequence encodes CASSATTSTEAFF.

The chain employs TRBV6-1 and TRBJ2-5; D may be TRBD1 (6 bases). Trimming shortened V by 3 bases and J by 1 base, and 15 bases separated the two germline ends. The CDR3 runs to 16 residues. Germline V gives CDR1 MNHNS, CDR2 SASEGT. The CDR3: CASSDRGRGRQETQYF. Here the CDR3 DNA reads TGTGCCAGCAGTGATCGGGGCAGGGGACGCCAAGAGACCCAGTACTTC.

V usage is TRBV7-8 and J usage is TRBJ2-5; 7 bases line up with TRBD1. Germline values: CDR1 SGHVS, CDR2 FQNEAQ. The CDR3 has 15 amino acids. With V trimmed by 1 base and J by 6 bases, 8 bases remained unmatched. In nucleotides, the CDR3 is TGTGCCAGCAGCTTAGAGAGGGCAGGGGGAAAGACCCAGTACTTC. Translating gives CASSLERAGGKTQYF.

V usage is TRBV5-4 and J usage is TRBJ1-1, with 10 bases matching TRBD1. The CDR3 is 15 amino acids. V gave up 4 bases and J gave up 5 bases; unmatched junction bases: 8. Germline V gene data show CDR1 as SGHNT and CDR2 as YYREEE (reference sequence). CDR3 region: CASSRSTGGWTEAFF. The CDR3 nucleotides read TGTGCCAGCAGCCGCTCGACAGGGGGCTGGACTGAAGCTTTCTTT.

The CDR3 spells CSASREDRGNEQYF. Written as DNA, the CDR3 is TGCAGTGCTAGTAGGGAGGACAGGGGAAACGAGCAGTACTTC. V usage is TRBV20-1 and J usage is TRBJ2-7, with 9 nucleotides matching TRBD1. The J segment lost 5 bases and the V segment lost 3 bases, leaving 8 bases of the junction unmatched. CDR3 length equals 14 residues. The germline gives CDR1 DFQATT, CDR2 SNEGSKA (reference sequence).

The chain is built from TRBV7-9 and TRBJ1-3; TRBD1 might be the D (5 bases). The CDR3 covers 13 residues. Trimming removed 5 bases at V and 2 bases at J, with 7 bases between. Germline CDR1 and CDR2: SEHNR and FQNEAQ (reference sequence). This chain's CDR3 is CASSQGAGNTIYF. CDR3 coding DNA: TGTGCCAGCAGCCAGGGTGCTGGAAACACCATATATTTT.

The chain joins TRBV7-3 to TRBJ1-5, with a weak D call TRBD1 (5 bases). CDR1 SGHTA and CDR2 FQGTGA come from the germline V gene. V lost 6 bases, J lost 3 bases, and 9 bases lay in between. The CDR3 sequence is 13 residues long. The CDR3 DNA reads TGTGCCAGCAGTAGGGGCCCCAATCAGCCCCAGCATTTT. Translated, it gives CASSRGPNQPQHF.

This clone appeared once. The CDR3 nucleotides read TGTGCCAGCAGCTTGGATGTCCAAACCTACAATGAGCAGTTCTTC. Amino acids: CASSLDVQTYNEQFF. The V gene is TRBV5-4, the J gene TRBJ2-1; no definite D call. V was pared by 0 bases and J by 2 bases, with 9 bases between. The CDR3 is 15 amino acids. Germline V lookup: CDR1 SGHNT, CDR2 YYREEE (reference sequence).

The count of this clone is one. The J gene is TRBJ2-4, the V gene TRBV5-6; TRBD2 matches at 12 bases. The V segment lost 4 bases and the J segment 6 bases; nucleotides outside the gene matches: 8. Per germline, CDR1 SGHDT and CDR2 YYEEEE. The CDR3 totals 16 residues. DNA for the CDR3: TGTGCCAGCAGCCTTACTAGCGGGGGGTCTGGAAACATTCAGTACTTC. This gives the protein CASSLTSGGSGNIQYF.

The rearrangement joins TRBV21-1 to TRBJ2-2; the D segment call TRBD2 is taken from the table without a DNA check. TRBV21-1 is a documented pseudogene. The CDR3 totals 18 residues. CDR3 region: CASSKESSSGISTGELFF. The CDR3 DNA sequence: TGTGCCAGCAGCAAAGAAAGTTCTAGCGGGATCTCCACCGGGGAGCTGTTTTTT.

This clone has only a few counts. CDR3 residues: CASSLVRTGIKNIQYF. The DNA for the CDR3 is TGTGCCAGCAGCTTAGTTCGGACAGGGATTAAAAACATTCAGTACTTC. The chain links TRBV7-9 to TRBJ2-4; 8 positions match TRBD1. CDR3 length: 16 residues. Looked up from germline, CDR1 is SEHNR and CDR2 is FQNEAQ (reference sequence). Unmatched junction bases numbered 6, after V lost 1 base and J lost 4 bases.

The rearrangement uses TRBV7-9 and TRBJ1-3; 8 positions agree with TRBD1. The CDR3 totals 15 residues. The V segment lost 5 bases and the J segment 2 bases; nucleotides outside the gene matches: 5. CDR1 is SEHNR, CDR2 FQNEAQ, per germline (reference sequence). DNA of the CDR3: TGTGCCAGCAGCGAATTGACAGGGGCTGGAAACACCATATATTTT. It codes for CASSELTGAGNTIYF.